This TCR beta chain originates from a study of T cells in Graves' hyperthyroidism and ophthalmopathy. Study-wide background: Blood from the periphery was taken at initial diagnosis, before any treatment.

Template material for amplifying TCR beta CDR3 regions consisted of RNA transcripts. An initial round of RT-PCR targeting the TCR CDR3 relied on the HTBI primer set. One entry per CDR3 protein, called by TCRdb with MiXCR from the multiplex PCR reads. This table holds over 700,000 distinct CDR3 sequences, 18% found once. Each diagnosis was grounded in clinical symptoms, serum thyroxine and TRAb, thyroid ultrasound, and orbital computed tomography. First hyperthyroidism diagnosis is when the blood sample was obtained, before any ophthalmopathy symptoms. The authors obtained PBMCs from roughly 10 ml of fresh peripheral blood. This CDR3 has 13 residues. Per the germline V gene, CDR1 is DFQATT and CDR2 is SNEGSKA (reference sequence). For this clonotype: Given a much more abundant clone one base away, this may be a read error.

The sequencing sample was made of blood. This chain links TRBV20-1 with TRBJ1-1; D unresolved. The receptor was derived from a woman between 45 and 60 years old with Graves' hyperthyroidism that later progressed to Graves' ophthalmopathy. The CDR3 reads CGARETGNTEAFF. The CDR3 region has the DNA TGCGGTGCTAGAGAAACCGGGAACACTGAAGCTTTCTTT.